This is a list of T cell receptor beta chains from one sample in a study of OX40 agonist ivuxolimab in advanced cancers. Clones were read by immunoSEQ multiplex PCR, and TCRdb kept only the in-frame ones, dropping some. The sample yields tens of thousands of clones, approximately 86% seen once. The source material was CD4+ or CD8+ T cells sorted from blood, sampled in a trial of the OX40 agonist ivuxolimab. These receptors were taken from an adult with an advanced solid tumor such as melanoma, head and neck, liver or kidney cancer. The CDR3 runs from the conserved cysteine through the conserved F or W.

J	V	CDR3
TRBJ1-2	TRBV5-5	CASSLALDTNGYTF
TRBJ1-2	TRBV12-5	CASGFYIAPGEANYGYTF
TRBJ2-1	TRBV29-1	CSVALLPRQGNEQFF
TRBJ2-5	TRBV7-9	CAVTSRQGETQYF
TRBJ2-3	TRBV15	CATSRGTITDTQYF
TRBJ2-1	TRBV7-3	CASSLTGASGEQFF
TRBJ2-7	TRBV27	CASSPEGSRGAYEQYF
TRBJ1-1	TRBV4-1	CASSHHGGNTEAFF
TRBJ2-7	TRBV7-9	CASSRGPPGASVEQYF
TRBJ1-3	TRBV9	CASSGRRDRRTYSGNTIYF
TRBJ2-1	TRBV28	CASRPTGLAKNNEQFF
TRBJ2-1	TRBV27	CATRTHKVSSYNEQFF
TRBJ2-6	TRBV6-5	CASSVRGTGANVLTF
TRBJ1-5	TRBV4-1	CASSPTRGGNQPQHF
TRBJ2-1	TRBV5-5	CASSEAGSSYNEQFF
TRBJ1-4	TRBV7-9	CASSLQGSNEKLFF
TRBJ2-7	TRBV13	CASSLGLPGEQYF
.	TRBV10-3	CAISPTGGLYEQYF
TRBJ2-2	TRBV25-1	CASSEFLGNTGELFF
TRBJ1-3	TRBV9	CASSTSGSSGNTIYF
TRBJ2-1	TRBV6-5	CASSYGGTGDNEQFF
TRBJ2-1	TRBV7-9	CASSPPGLAGFNEQFF
TRBJ2-5	TRBV2	CASSGGTALQETQYF
TRBJ1-2	TRBV7-9	CASSRGNPGTKRSGYGYTF
TRBJ2-1	TRBV7-7	CASSLGLAGERAYNEQFF
TRBJ2-7	TRBV13	CASSPQGAGVYEQYF
TRBJ2-7	TRBV7-8	CASSPGDNSYEQYF
TRBJ2-7	TRBV19	CASSINFRGALDEQYF
TRBJ2-7	TRBV5-1	CASSRGQPYEQYF
TRBJ2-1	TRBV6-5	CASSYSGEGLVEQFF
TRBJ1-3	TRBV9	CASSRQGGSGNTIYF
TRBJ1-4	TRBV6-5	CASKGRGTNEKLFF
TRBJ2-6	TRBV9	CASSVALGTVNPGANVLTF
TRBJ2-5	TRBV27	CASRTSGRGETQYF
TRBJ2-1	TRBV10-1	CASRRSEQFF
TRBJ2-3	TRBV4-1	CASSQASGRAIDTQYF
TRBJ2-1	TRBV6-6	CASSVGTSPDEQFF
TRBJ2-1	TRBV7-9	CASSPGEGAPDEQFF
TRBJ2-1	TRBV7-5	CARSPRDRGSSYNEQFF
TRBJ2-1	TRBV25-1	CASSVYYNEQFF
TRBJ1-2	TRBV2	CASNTGGYGYTF
TRBJ2-1	TRBV4-3	CASSHPPSADEQFF
TRBJ1-5	TRBV5-1	CASSLEGGINQPQHF
TRBJ1-2	TRBV6-5	CASRDRAGGYGYTF
TRBJ2-5	TRBV7-2	CASSLGGLAGGVYQETQYF
TRBJ2-3	TRBV25-1	CASSELVSTDTQYF
TRBJ2-1	TRBV2	CASSGRTNEQFF
TRBJ1-2	TRBV11-2	CASSLGQANYGYTF